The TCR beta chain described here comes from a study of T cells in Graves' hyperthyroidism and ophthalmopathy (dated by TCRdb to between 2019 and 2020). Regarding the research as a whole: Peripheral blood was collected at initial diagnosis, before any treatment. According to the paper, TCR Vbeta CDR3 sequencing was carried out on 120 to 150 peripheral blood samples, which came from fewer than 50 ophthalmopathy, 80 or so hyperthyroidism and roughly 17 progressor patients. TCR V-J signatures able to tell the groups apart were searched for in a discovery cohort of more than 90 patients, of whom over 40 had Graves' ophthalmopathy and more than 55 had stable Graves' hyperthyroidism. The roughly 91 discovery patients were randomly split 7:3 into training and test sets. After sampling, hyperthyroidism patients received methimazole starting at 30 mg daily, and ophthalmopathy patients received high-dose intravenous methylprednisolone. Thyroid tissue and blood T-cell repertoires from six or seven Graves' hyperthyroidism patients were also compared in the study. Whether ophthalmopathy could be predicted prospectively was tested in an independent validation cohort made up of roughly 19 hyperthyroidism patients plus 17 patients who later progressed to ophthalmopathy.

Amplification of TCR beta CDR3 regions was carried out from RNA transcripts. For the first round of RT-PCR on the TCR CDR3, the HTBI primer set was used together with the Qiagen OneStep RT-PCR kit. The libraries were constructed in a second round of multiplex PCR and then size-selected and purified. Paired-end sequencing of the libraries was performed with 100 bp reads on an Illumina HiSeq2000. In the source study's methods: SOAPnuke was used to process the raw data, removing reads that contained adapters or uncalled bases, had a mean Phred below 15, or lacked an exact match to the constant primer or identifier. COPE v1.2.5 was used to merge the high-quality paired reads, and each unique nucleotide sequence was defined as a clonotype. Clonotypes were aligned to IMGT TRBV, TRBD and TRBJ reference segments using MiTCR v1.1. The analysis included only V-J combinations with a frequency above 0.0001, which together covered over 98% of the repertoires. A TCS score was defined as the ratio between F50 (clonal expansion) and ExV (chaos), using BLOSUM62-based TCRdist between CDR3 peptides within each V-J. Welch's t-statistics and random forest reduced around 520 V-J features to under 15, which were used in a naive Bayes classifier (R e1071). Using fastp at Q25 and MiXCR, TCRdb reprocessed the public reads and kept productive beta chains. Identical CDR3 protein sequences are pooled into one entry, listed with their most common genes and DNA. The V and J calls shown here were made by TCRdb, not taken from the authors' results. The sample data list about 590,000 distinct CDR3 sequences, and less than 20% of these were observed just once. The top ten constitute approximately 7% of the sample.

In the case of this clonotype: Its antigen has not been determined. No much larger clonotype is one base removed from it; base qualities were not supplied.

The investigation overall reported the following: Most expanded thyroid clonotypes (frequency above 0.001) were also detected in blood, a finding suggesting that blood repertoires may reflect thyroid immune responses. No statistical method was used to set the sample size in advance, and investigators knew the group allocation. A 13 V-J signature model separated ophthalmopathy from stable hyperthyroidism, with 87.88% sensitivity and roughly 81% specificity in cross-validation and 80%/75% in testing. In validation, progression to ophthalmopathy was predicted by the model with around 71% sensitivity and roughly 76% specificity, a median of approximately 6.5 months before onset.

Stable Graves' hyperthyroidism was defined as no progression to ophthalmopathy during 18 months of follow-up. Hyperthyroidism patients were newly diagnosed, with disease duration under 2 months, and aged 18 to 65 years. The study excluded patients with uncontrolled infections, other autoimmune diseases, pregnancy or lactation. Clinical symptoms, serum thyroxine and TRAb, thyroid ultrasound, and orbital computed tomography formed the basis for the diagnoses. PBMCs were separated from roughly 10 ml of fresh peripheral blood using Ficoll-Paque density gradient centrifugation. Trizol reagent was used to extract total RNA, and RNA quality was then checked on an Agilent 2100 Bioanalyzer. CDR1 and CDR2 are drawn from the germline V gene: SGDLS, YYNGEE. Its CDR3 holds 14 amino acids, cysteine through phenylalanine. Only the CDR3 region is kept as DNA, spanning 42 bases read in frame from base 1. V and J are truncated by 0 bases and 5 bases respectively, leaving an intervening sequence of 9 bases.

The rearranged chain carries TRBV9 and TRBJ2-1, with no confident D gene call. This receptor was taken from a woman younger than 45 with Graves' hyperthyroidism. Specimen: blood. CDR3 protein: CASSVDPRDNEQFF. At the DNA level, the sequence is TGTGCCAGCAGCGTAGATCCCAGAGACAATGAGCAGTTCTTC.